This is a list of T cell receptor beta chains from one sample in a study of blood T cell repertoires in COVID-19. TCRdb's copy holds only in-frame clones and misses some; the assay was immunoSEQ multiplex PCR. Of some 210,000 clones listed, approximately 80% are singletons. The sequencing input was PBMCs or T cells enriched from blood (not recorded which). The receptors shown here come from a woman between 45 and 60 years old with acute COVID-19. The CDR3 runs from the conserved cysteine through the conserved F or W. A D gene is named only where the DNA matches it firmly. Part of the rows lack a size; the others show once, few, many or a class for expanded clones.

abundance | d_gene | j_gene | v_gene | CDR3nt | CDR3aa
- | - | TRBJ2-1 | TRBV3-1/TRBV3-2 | TGTGCCAGCAGCTACGGGACGGGAGAAAACAATGAGCAGTTCTTC | CASSYGTGENNEQFF
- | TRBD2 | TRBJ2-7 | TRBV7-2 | TGTGCCAGTATGGAAGGGGCGGGGGATTGGAGGGAGCAGTACTTC | CASMEGAGDWREQYF
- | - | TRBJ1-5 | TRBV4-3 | TGCGCCAGCAGCCAAGATCCCTATAAAGGGGCAGGACAGCCCCAGCATTTT | CASSQDPYKGAGQPQHF
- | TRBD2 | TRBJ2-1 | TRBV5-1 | TGCGCCAGCAGCCCCGGGGGACTACAAAATGAGCAGTTCTTC | CASSPGGLQNEQFF
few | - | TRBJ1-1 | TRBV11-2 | TGTGCCAGCAGCCCATACACTGAAGCTTTCTTT | CASSPYTEAFF
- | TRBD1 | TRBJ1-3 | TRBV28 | TGTGCCAGCAGTTCTGCTACTCCGGGACAGGGATTGTCTGGAAACACCATATATTTT | CASSSATPGQGLSGNTIYF
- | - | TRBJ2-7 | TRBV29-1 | TGCAGCGTTCGGAGGGCCTCCTACGAGCAGTACTTC | CSVRRASYEQYF
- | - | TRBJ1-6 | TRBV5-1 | TGCGCCAGCAGCTTGGTGGACGGGAGAAATTCACCCCTCCACTTT | CASSLVDGRNSPLHF
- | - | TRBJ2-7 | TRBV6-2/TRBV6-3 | TGTGCCAGCAGTACTATTACCCCCCCCGGGGAGCAGTACTTC | CASSTITPPGEQYF
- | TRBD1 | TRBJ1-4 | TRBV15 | TGTGCCACCAGCAGAAAGGGGACAGGAACAACTAATGAAAAACTGTTTTTT | CATSRKGTGTTNEKLFF
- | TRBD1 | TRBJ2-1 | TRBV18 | TGTGCCAGCTCACCAGTTAGTCAGGGGGCCTATGAGCAGTTCTTC | CASSPVSQGAYEQFF
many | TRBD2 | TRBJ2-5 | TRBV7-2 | TGTGCCAGCAGCTTAGGGTTGAGTAGCGGGGGGGCGGAGACCCAGTACTTC | CASSLGLSSGGAETQYF
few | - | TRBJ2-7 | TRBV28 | TGTGCCAGCAGGGGACTCCACGAGCGCTACGAGCAGTACTTC | CASRGLHERYEQYF
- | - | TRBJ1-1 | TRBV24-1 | TGTGCCACCAGTGCCGAGGGAGTCTTCGCTGAAGCTTTCTTT | CATSAEGVFAEAFF
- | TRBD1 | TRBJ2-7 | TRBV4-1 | TGCGCCAGCAGCACGGGACAGGGCTACGAGCAGTACTTC | CASSTGQGYEQYF
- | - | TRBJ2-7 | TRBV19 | TGTGCCAGTAGTATGGGGAGAAGGACGTACTTC | CASSMGRRTYF
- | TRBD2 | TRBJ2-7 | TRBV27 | TGTGCCAGCAGTTCACCCGCAGCGGGAGCGAACGAGCAGTACTTC | CASSSPAAGANEQYF
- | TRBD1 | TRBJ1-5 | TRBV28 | TGTGCCAGCAGTCTCTATGGACAGGGCGGTCAGCCCCAGCATTTT | CASSLYGQGGQPQHF
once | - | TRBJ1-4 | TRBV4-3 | TGCGCCAGCAGCCTAGAGGGCGGGCAAGTCGGGGAAAAACTGTTTTTT | CASSLEGGQVGEKLFF
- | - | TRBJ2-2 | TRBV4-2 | TGTGCCAGCAGCCAAGCTAGGAGCACCGGGGAGCTGTTTTTT | CASSQARSTGELFF
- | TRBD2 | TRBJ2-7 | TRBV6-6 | TGTGCCAGCACTCTAGCGGGAGTTTCCTACGAGCAGTACTTC | CASTLAGVSYEQYF
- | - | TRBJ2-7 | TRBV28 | TGTGCCAGCAGTGGGGCCTGGCAGGGATCCTACGAGCAGTACTTC | CASSGAWQGSYEQYF
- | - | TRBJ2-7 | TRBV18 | TGTGCCAGCTCCGAGGACAGCCTCACCGAGCAGTACTTC | CASSEDSLTEQYF
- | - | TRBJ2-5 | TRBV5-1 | TGCGCCAGCAGCTTGGGACAGGAGCAAGAGACCCAGTACTTC | CASSLGQEQETQYF
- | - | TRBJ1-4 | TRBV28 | TGTGCCAGCTCCGGGAGGGCAACTAATGAAAAACTGTTTTTT | CASSGRATNEKLFF
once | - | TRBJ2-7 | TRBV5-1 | TGCGCCAGCAGCGTATTTACAGGGCAATCCTACGAGCAGTACTTC | CASSVFTGQSYEQYF
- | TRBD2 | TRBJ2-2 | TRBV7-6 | TGTGCCAGCAGCGCCATGACTAGCGGGACCGGGGAGCTGTTTTTT | CASSAMTSGTGELFF
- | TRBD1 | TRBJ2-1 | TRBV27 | TGTGCCAGCAGTTCGAAACCCGGGACAGGGCCGCACAATGAGCAGTTCTTC | CASSSKPGTGPHNEQFF
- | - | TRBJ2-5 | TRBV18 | TGTGCCAGCTCACCAGGGAGTACGGTGGTAGACCAGTACTTC | CASSPGSTVVDQYF
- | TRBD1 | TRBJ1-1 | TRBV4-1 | TGCGCCAGTGGACGAGTGGACAGGGCGGCTTTCTTT | CASGRVDRAAFF
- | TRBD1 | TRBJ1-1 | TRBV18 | TGTGCCAGCTCACCACTTGTCGCCTCCACAGGGGGGAGGGCTGAAGCTTTCTTT | CASSPLVASTGGRAEAFF
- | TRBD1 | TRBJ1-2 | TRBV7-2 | TGTGCCAGCAGCTTAAGCGGGGACAGGACTAACTATGGCTACACCTTC | CASSLSGDRTNYGYTF
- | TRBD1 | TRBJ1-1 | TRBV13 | TGTGCCAGCAGCTCCCTGGGACAGGGTTCGAACACTGAAGCTTTCTTT | CASSSLGQGSNTEAFF
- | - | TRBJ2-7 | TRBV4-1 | TGCGCCGGCAGGAGCAGGGACTTTCTCTACGAGCAGTACTTC | CAGRSRDFLYEQYF
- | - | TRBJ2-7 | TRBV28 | TGTGCCAGCAGGGGATTCGGACAGAAACACACCTACGAGCAGTACTTC | CASRGFGQKHTYEQYF
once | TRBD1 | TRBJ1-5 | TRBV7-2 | TGTGCCAGCAGCTTAGGGACAGGGGGAAGCAATCAGCCCCAGCATTTT | CASSLGTGGSNQPQHF
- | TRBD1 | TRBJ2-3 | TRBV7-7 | TGTGCTAGCAGCACCGGACAGGCCACAGATACGCAGTATTTT | CASSTGQATDTQYF
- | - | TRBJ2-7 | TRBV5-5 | TGTGCCAGCAGCTTAGAACAGGGTAGCTCCTACGAGCAGTACTTC | CASSLEQGSSYEQYF
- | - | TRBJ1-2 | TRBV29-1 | TGCAGCGTTGAAGATCTCTATGGCTACACCTTC | CSVEDLYGYTF
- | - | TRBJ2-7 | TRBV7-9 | TGTGCCAGCAGCTTAGACTTAGCCTACGAGCAGTACTTC | CASSLDLAYEQYF
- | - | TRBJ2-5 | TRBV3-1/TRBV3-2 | TGTGCCAGCAGCCAAGTTCCAGGGGAGACCCAGTACTTC | CASSQVPGETQYF
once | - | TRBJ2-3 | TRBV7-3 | TGTGCCAGCAGCCCCGGGCGCGGGAGCACAGATACGCAGTATTTT | CASSPGRGSTDTQYF
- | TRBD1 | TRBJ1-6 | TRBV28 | TGTGCCAGCAGACTCGGGACAGTTCCTTATAATTCACCCCTCCACTTT | CASRLGTVPYNSPLHF
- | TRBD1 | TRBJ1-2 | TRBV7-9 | TGTGCCAGCAGCTTAGATGCAGGGGGGCGAGGCTACACCTTC | CASSLDAGGRGYTF
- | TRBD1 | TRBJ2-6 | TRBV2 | TGTGCCAGCGACCTGACAGGGGGCTTTTCTGGGGCCAACGTCCTGACTTTC | CASDLTGGFSGANVLTF
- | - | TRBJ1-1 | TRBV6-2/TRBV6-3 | TGTGCCAGCAGTCCCGGACAGAGATTGAACACTGAAGCTTTCTTT | CASSPGQRLNTEAFF
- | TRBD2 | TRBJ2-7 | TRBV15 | TGTGCCACCAGCAGAGGGGCAGGACTAGCGGGAGGGCCGAAGTACGAGCAGTACTTC | CATSRGAGLAGGPKYEQYF
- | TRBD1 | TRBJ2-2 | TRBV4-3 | TGCGCCAGCAGCCAAGCCGGGACAGGGGCGCGAGGGGAGCTGTTTTTT | CASSQAGTGARGELFF
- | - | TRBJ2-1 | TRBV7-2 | TGTGCCAGCAGCCAACGCGCACACACGGGGAATGAGCAGTTCTTC | CASSQRAHTGNEQFF
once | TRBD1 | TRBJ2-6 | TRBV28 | TGTGCCAGCAGTATCGGACAGGCCCACTCTGGGGCCAACGTCCTGACTTTC | CASSIGQAHSGANVLTF
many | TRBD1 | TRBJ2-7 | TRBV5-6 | TGTGCCAGCAGCTTACAGGGGGCGAGCAACGAGCAGTACTTC | CASSLQGASNEQYF
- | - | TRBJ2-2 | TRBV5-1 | TGCGCCAGCAGCGGGAGCGGTCAAGGAACCGGGGAGCTGTTTTTT | CASSGSGQGTGELFF
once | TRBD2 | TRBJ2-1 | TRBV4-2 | TGTGCCAGCAGCCACCACGGGGGGGCCGGTTTCTATGAGCAGTTCTTC | CASSHHGGAGFYEQFF
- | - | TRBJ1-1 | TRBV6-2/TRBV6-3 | TGTGCCAGCAGTTATAGCGGAAGCACTGAAGCTTTCTTT | CASSYSGSTEAFF
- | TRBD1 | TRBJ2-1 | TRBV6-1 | TGTGCCAGCAGTTCCTGGACAGGGTTAAATGAGCAGTTCTTC | CASSSWTGLNEQFF
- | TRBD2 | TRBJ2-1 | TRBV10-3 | TGTGCCATCAGGGGGAGCGGGGTTAGTAATGAGCAGTTCTTC | CAIRGSGVSNEQFF
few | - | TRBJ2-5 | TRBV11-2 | TGTGCCAGCAGCCCCTCGGCCACCATCGCGGGCCGACAAGAGACCCAGTACTTC | CASSPSATIAGRQETQYF